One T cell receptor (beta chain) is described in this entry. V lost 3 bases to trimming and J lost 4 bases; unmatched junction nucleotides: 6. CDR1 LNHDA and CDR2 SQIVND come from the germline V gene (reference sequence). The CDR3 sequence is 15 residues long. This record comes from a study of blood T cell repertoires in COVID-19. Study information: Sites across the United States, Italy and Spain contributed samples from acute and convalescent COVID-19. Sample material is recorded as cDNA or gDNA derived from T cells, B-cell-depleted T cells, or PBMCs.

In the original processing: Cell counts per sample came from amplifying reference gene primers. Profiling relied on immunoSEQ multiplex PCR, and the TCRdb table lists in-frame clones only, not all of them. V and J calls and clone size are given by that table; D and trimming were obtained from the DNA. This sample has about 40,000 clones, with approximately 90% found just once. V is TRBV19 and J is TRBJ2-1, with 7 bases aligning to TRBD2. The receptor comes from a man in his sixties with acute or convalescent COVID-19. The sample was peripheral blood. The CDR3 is CASSMVASGYNEQFF. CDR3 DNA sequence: TGTGCCAGTAGTATGGTTGCTAGCGGTTACAATGAGCAGTTCTTC.